Below are 14 T cell receptor beta chains sequenced from a single sample in a study of blood T cell repertoires in COVID-19 (dated by TCRdb to the early 2020s). Preparation of the library involved the immunoSEQ multiplex PCR assay. TCRdb obtained this table from immuneACCESS and retained in-frame rearrangements with V and J assigned. These tables miss some clones; where compared with another copy, unresolved V genes account for less than half of the shortfall, and the remainder is unexplained. The sample table contains 110,000 or so clones; only one count was recorded for about four fifths of them. The ten largest clones represent 8.5% to 9.5% of the sample. The sample consisted of peripheral blood. These receptors originate from a woman in her sixties or seventies with acute or convalescent COVID-19.

This rearrangement joins TRBV9 to TRBJ2-1; the D gene is possibly TRBD2 (6 bases). Trimming pared 2 bases from V and 4 bases from J, leaving 13 bases between. Germline V gene data show CDR1 as SGDLS and CDR2 as YYNGEE. The CDR3 spans 15 residues. DNA for the CDR3: TGTGCCAGCAGCGTTGGCGGACTACTATACAATGAGCAGTTCTTC. This codes for CASSVGGLLYNEQFF.

This chain links TRBV7-9 with TRBJ2-1; maybe TRBD2 (7 bases). The CDR3 spans 14 residues. V gave up 8 bases and J gave up 5 bases, with 16 bases separating them. The germline V gene has CDR1 SEHNR and CDR2 FQNEAQ (reference sequence). For the CDR3, the DNA is TGTGCCAGCGACGAGAGGGGGGGCCACAATGAGCAGTTCTTC. This translates into CASDERGGHNEQFF.

The rearrangement joins TRBV29-1 to TRBJ2-5; 10 bases fit TRBD1. This CDR3 region has 17 residues. Per the germline V gene, CDR1 is SQVTM and CDR2 is ANQGSEA. V trimming: 0 bases; J trimming: 4 bases; junction bases outside the gene matches: 11. CDR3: CSVEETGDRGLRETQYF. In DNA form, the CDR3 reads TGCAGCGTTGAAGAGACCGGGGACAGGGGACTGAGAGAGACCCAGTACTTC.

The chain is built from TRBV7-9 and TRBJ2-3, with TRBD2 identical over 7 bases. Unmatched junction bases numbered 12, after V lost 5 bases and J lost 4 bases. The CDR3 is 16 amino acids. The germline gives CDR1 SEHNR, CDR2 FQNEAQ (reference sequence). The CDR3 DNA is TGTGCCAGCAGCCGACACCGGGACTACCGTTCAGATACGCAGTATTTT. It encodes CASSRHRDYRSDTQYF. Using reference TRBV7-9 and TRBJ2-3 for the parts outside the CDR3, the full variable domain is DTGVSQNPRHKITKRGQNVTFRCDPISEHNRLYWYRQTLGQGPEFLTYFQNEAQLEKSRLLSDRFSAERPKGSFSTLEIQRTEQGDSAMYLCASSRHRDYRSDTQYFGPGTRLTVL.

The rearrangement joins TRBV5-1 to TRBJ2-2; D may be TRBD1 (6 bases). Germline V gives CDR1 SGHRS, CDR2 YFSETQ. V was trimmed by 5 bases and J by 4 bases, leaving 15 bases between them. CDR3 size: 15 residues. The CDR3 DNA follows: TGCGCCAGCAGTCCTCAGGGGCAGGGCACCGGGGAGCTGTTTTTT. Translation: CASSPQGQGTGELFF.

The CDR3 reads CASSLLAGSDEKLFF. DNA of the CDR3: TGTGCCAGCAGTTTATTGGCAGGGTCGGATGAAAAACTGTTTTTT. The chain recombines TRBV28 with TRBJ1-4, with D perhaps TRBD1 (5 bases). This CDR3 is built from 15 residues. Trimming took 1 base from V and 6 from J, leaving 12 bases between them. The germline gives CDR1 MDHEN, CDR2 SYDVKM.

In this sample, this clone turned up once. The chain recombines TRBV30 with TRBJ1-1; no reliable D call. The germline V gene has CDR1 GTSNPN and CDR2 SVGIG (reference sequence). Trimming shortened V by 1 base and J by 6 bases, and 12 bases separated the two germline ends. This CDR3 spans 13 amino acids. This chain's CDR3 is CAWSERGRAEAFF. CDR3 sequence (DNA): TGTGCCTGGAGTGAAAGAGGGAGGGCTGAAGCTTTCTTT.

The chain links TRBV15 to TRBJ1-1; weak D call: TRBD1 (5 bases). This CDR3 has 15 residues. Germline CDR1 is LNHNV and CDR2 is YYDKDF (reference sequence). The V end was cut by 1 base, the J end by 1 base, with 10 bases between. The CDR3 region is CATSRVWGQNTEAFF. DNA of the CDR3: TGTGCCACCAGCAGAGTCTGGGGCCAGAACACTGAAGCTTTCTTT.

J is TRBJ2-1 and V is TRBV12-3 or TRBV12-4; D call uncertain. The CDR3 runs to 11 residues. Trimming stripped 6 bases from V and 8 bases from J, with 8 bases between. CDR3 nucleotides: TGTGCCAGCAGAGTTGTAGATGAGCAGTTCTTC. This translates into CASRVVDEQFF.

V usage is TRBV5-1 and J usage is TRBJ2-1; 7 nucleotides agree with TRBD1. The V gene's germline CDR1 is SGHRS and CDR2 YFSETQ. The junction had 8 bases not matched to a gene; V was cut back by 4 bases and J by 4 bases. The CDR3 consists of 15 residues. The CDR3 DNA reads as TGCGCCAGCAGCGTGGGACAGCTAGGATACAATGAGCAGTTCTTC. It specifies CASSVGQLGYNEQFF.

The chain recombines TRBV19 with TRBJ2-5, with TRBD2 matching 12 bases. The CDR3 runs 17 residues. Germline CDR1 LNHDA, CDR2 SQIVND (reference sequence). With V trimmed by 3 bases and J by 5 bases, 10 bases remained unmatched. DNA for the CDR3: TGTGCCAGTAGTATGGGGTCTAGCGGGGGGGCACGGGAGACCCAGTACTTC. Its protein is CASSMGSSGGARETQYF. The full variable domain, rest sourced from reference TRBV19 and TRBJ2-5, is DGGITQSPKYLFRKEGQNVTLSCEQNLNHDAMYWYRQDPGQGLRLIYYSQIVNDFQKGDIAEGYSVSREKKESFPLTVTSAQKNPTAFYLCASSMGSSGGARETQYFGPGTRLLVL.

The rearrangement uses TRBV7-8 and TRBJ2-6; D might be TRBD1 (5 bases). V shed 5 bases and J shed 2 bases, with 10 bases lying between them. This CDR3 contains 15 residues. Germline V gene data show CDR1 as SGHVS and CDR2 as FQNEAQ. The CDR3 sequence is CASSPLGAGANVLTF. The CDR3 nucleotides read TGTGCCAGCAGCCCCTTAGGGGCTGGGGCCAACGTCCTGACTTTC.

The chain couples TRBV2 to TRBJ2-4; weak D call: TRBD1 (7 bases). From germline, CDR1 is SNHLY and CDR2 FYNNEI. The CDR3 has 12 amino acids. V was shortened by 7 bases and J by 9 bases, with 13 bases between the two germline ends. This CDR3 is CASKGQGGIQYF. The CDR3 DNA reads TGTGCCAGCAAGGGGCAGGGGGGCATTCAGTACTTC.

About this clone itself: In the same sample, other DNA sequences code for this CDR3. The chain joins TRBV11-3 to TRBJ2-1; 8 nucleotides line up with TRBD2. J lost 5 bases, V lost 1 base, and 4 bases had no gene match. Per the germline V gene, CDR1 is SGHNT and CDR2 is YENEEA. CDR3 length: 15 amino acids. The CDR3 DNA follows: TGTGCCAGCAGCTTAGTGGCGGGGGGCCACAATGAGCAGTTCTTC. Translation: CASSLVAGGHNEQFF.